This is a list of T cell receptor beta chains from one sample in a study of cytomegalovirus exposure and HLA in healthy donors. Only in-frame clones appear in the TCRdb table, and some are missing; sequencing was by immunoSEQ multiplex PCR. The sample has under 130,000 clones; approximately 80% are singletons. The sample taken for sequencing was PBMCs. All receptors derive from a female donor in good health and CMV-seropositive. Both conserved end residues are part of each CDR3. D genes are given only for firm matches. Only some rows state a clone size, as once, few, many or a class for expanded clones.

J gene	D gene	V gene	clone size	CDR3 DNA	CDR3 protein
TRBJ1-1	NA	TRBV7-9	NA	TGTGCCAGCAGCTTATCCCAGGGCACTAACACTGAAGCTTTCTTT	CASSLSQGTNTEAFF
TRBJ2-1	TRBD1	TRBV6-6	once	TGTGCCAGCAGACCCTCGGGACAGGGTTATGAGCAGTTCTTC	CASRPSGQGYEQFF
TRBJ2-2	TRBD2	TRBV13	NA	TGTGCCAGCAGCCCAGACGCACTAGCGGTCAACACCGGGGAGCTGTTTTTT	CASSPDALAVNTGELFF
TRBJ2-3	NA	TRBV5-1	NA	TGCGCCAGCAGTTTACGCGACAGAAAACCTACCAGCACAGATACGCAGTATTTT	CASSLRDRKPTSTDTQYF
TRBJ2-3	TRBD2	TRBV11-1	once	TGTGCCAGCAGCAGATTCTTCTCGCTAGCGGGGACAGATACGCAGTATTTT	CASSRFFSLAGTDTQYF
TRBJ2-2	TRBD2	TRBV5-1	NA	TGCGCCAGCAGCCCGACTAGCTCCTCGGGGGAGCTGTTTTTT	CASSPTSSSGELFF
TRBJ2-1	TRBD2	TRBV10-3	NA	TGTGCCATTCTAGCGGGAGTTGGCAATGAGCAGTTCTTC	CAILAGVGNEQFF
TRBJ2-2	NA	TRBV2	NA	TGTGCCATACACAGGGGAGGCACCGGGGAGCTGTTTTTT	CAIHRGGTGELFF
TRBJ2-5	TRBD2	TRBV9	NA	TGTGCCAGCAGCGTAGCTCAGGAGCGGGGGGAGGTCGGGACCCAGTACTTC	CASSVAQERGEVGTQYF
TRBJ1-2	TRBD1	TRBV5-6	few	TGTGCCAGCAGCCCGAGCGGGACAGGGGGCGGACCTAGCTATGGCTACACCTTC	CASSPSGTGGGPSYGYTF
TRBJ1-3	NA	TRBV7-2	once	TGTGCCAGCAGCTTAAGGGGGACTGGAAACACCATATATTTT	CASSLRGTGNTIYF
TRBJ2-7	NA	TRBV5-4	once	TGTGCCAGCAGCCCCTCCGGGGGACGCTCCTACGAGCAGTACTTC	CASSPSGGRSYEQYF
TRBJ2-3	TRBD2	TRBV5-5	once	TGTGCCAGCAGCTTGGCTCGGGGAGGGGGCACAGATACGCAGTATTTT	CASSLARGGGTDTQYF
TRBJ2-7	NA	TRBV5-1	NA	TGCGCCAGCAGCTTCGGACAGACCTACGAGCAGTACTTC	CASSFGQTYEQYF
TRBJ2-1	NA	TRBV7-2	NA	TGTGCCAGCAGCTTGGAGCCCTACAATGAGCAGTTCTTC	CASSLEPYNEQFF
TRBJ2-7	TRBD2	TRBV4-1	NA	TGCGCCAGCAGCGCGGCCGGGACTAGCATCTCCTACGAGCAGTACTTC	CASSAAGTSISYEQYF
TRBJ1-6	NA	TRBV6-1	NA	TGTGCCAGCAGTGCACTTCAGGGGCGTACCTATAATTCACCCCTCCACTTT	CASSALQGRTYNSPLHF
TRBJ2-3	NA	TRBV5-1	NA	TGCGCCAGCAGCGGGTCCAGGTCAGCAGATACGCAGTATTTT	CASSGSRSADTQYF
TRBJ2-1	NA	TRBV6-6	NA	TGTGCCAGCAGTGAGAGAAATGAGCAGTTCTTC	CASSERNEQFF
TRBJ2-3	TRBD1	TRBV5-1	NA	TGCGCCAGCAGCTCTATGACAGGGGGAAGTACAGATACGCAGTATTTT	CASSSMTGGSTDTQYF
TRBJ2-1	NA	TRBV5-1	NA	TGCGCCAGCAGCTTGGCCCTAGCGACCTACAATGAGCAGTTCTTC	CASSLALATYNEQFF
TRBJ2-5	TRBD1	TRBV30	NA	TGTGCCTGGACCCCCAGGGGGCTGCGGGAGACCCAGTACTTC	CAWTPRGLRETQYF
TRBJ2-7	NA	TRBV5-1	NA	TGCGCCAGCAGCTTGGAGGCAGGGTGGATGCGGTACTTC	CASSLEAGWMRYF
TRBJ2-5	TRBD1	TRBV6-6	NA	TGTGCCAGCAGTTACGACAGGGAAGAGACCCAGTACTTC	CASSYDREETQYF
TRBJ2-5	NA	TRBV10-3	NA	TGTGCCACCCTTAGGACAAGACAAGAGACCCAGTACTTC	CATLRTRQETQYF
TRBJ2-3	NA	TRBV25-1	NA	TGTGCCAGCAGTGACCCCCAGGGCACAGATACGCAGTATTTT	CASSDPQGTDTQYF
TRBJ2-7	TRBD1	TRBV5-1	few	TGCGCCAGCAGCCGGGGGGGGACAGGGGGAATCTACGAGCAGTACTTC	CASSRGGTGGIYEQYF
TRBJ2-1	TRBD2	TRBV4-2	NA	TGTGCCAGCAGCTTACGAGCGGGGAGCTCCTACAATGAGCAGTTCTTC	CASSLRAGSSYNEQFF
TRBJ2-7	TRBD1	TRBV6-1	NA	TGTGCCAGCAGCCCTGGTGGGACAGGGCGCTACGAGCAGTACTTC	CASSPGGTGRYEQYF
TRBJ1-5	NA	TRBV4-1	once	TGCGCCAGCAGCCAAACGGAAGGAGGCAATCAGCCCCAGCATTTT	CASSQTEGGNQPQHF
TRBJ2-1	NA	TRBV7-2	NA	TGTGCCAGCAGCTTAGGTGGTAGCCTCAATGAGCAGTTCTTC	CASSLGGSLNEQFF
TRBJ2-3	TRBD1	TRBV7-2	NA	TGTGCCAGCGGGACAGTTTCTAGCACAGATACGCAGTATTTT	CASGTVSSTDTQYF
TRBJ1-2	NA	TRBV7-9	NA	TGTGCCAGCAGCTTAATTCCGGGTCGCGGCTATGGCTACACCTTC	CASSLIPGRGYGYTF
TRBJ2-3	TRBD2	TRBV7-2	NA	TGTGCCAGCAGTCAAGCTAGCGGGTTCACAGATACGCAGTATTTT	CASSQASGFTDTQYF
TRBJ2-7	TRBD1	TRBV7-2	once	TGTGCCAGCAGCTTTCTCGGGACAGAGGGCTACGAGCAGTACTTC	CASSFLGTEGYEQYF
TRBJ1-3	NA	TRBV7-2	NA	TGTGCCAGCAGGCCTCGGGAGTTAACCGGAAACACCATATATTTT	CASRPRELTGNTIYF
TRBJ2-5	NA	TRBV19	NA	TGTGCCAGTAGTTCGGTGGGGGGGCCGCAAGAGACCCAGTACTTC	CASSSVGGPQETQYF
TRBJ2-2	NA	TRBV7-3	NA	TGTGCCAGCAGCTTAATGTCCGCGGGGAACACCGGGGAGCTGTTTTTT	CASSLMSAGNTGELFF
TRBJ2-7	TRBD2	TRBV28	NA	TGTGCCAGCAGCTACGGACTAGCGTCCTACGAGCAGTACTTC	CASSYGLASYEQYF
TRBJ2-1	NA	TRBV7-3	NA	TGTGCCAGCAGCTTAAATAGTATCGATGAGCAGTTCTTC	CASSLNSIDEQFF
TRBJ1-1	TRBD1	TRBV30	NA	TGTGCCTGGAGCCTGACAGGGGGCAACACTGAAGCTTTCTTT	CAWSLTGGNTEAFF
TRBJ2-7	NA	TRBV20-1	NA	TGCAGCGCATTCAGGACTCACGAGCAGTACTTC	CSAFRTHEQYF
TRBJ2-2	NA	TRBV5-1	NA	TGCGCCAGCAGCTTGGTCGGTTTTATACCCGGGGAGCTGTTTTTT	CASSLVGFIPGELFF
TRBJ2-5	TRBD1	TRBV7-9	once	TGTGCCAGCAGCTTAGGGACAGGGGGAGAGACCCAGTACTTC	CASSLGTGGETQYF
TRBJ2-4	NA	TRBV29-1	NA	TGCAGCGTGCTAGAGCAAGCCAAAAACATTCAGTACTTC	CSVLEQAKNIQYF
TRBJ2-7	TRBD2	TRBV5-8	NA	TGTGCCACCCAACCGGGACTAGCGGTATCTGAGCAGTACTTC	CATQPGLAVSEQYF
TRBJ2-3	TRBD2	TRBV19	few	TGTGCCAGTAGAGGAGGACTAGCGGGAGCCGGCACAGATACGCAGTATTTT	CASRGGLAGAGTDTQYF
TRBJ2-1	TRBD2	TRBV11-2	NA	TGTGCCAGCAGCGCCGGACTAGCGGGGGGGAACAATCCCTACAATGAGCAGTTCTTC	CASSAGLAGGNNPYNEQFF
TRBJ2-5	NA	TRBV10-1	once	TGCGCCAGCAGTGAGTCCATAGGCGCGGGGACCCAGTACTTC	CASSESIGAGTQYF
TRBJ2-1	NA	TRBV7-3	NA	TGTGCCAGCAGCTGGAATCTAGCGTCTGAGCAGTTCTTC	CASSWNLASEQFF
TRBJ1-5	TRBD1	TRBV9	once	TGTGCCAGCAGCACCGGGACAGGGGGCGTTCAGCCCCAGCATTTT	CASSTGTGGVQPQHF
TRBJ2-7	TRBD2	TRBV7-9	NA	TGTGCCAGCAGCTGGACTAGCGAGTCCTACGAGCAGTACTTC	CASSWTSESYEQYF
TRBJ1-2	TRBD1	TRBV19	NA	TGTGCCAGTAGTACCCCGGACAGGGGAAGGAAAGGCTACACCTTC	CASSTPDRGRKGYTF